The clone carrying this TCR beta chain was counted many times. This sample was included in a study of blood T cells in healthy people across ages. A J-beta primer mix and a sample-barcoded 5' primer were used in a second PCR of about 7 to 11 cycles. TCRdb redid the calling of the 5' RACE reads with MiXCR, one entry per CDR3 protein. The sample has approximately 1.5 million distinct CDR3 sequences, almost 35% seen once. The TCR comes from a young woman in good health. Sequencing used blood.

DNA of the CDR3: TGCGCCAGCAGCCCGGGACAGGGGGGCAATGAGCAGTTCTTC. This encodes CASSPGQGGNEQFF. The V and J genes are TRBV5-1 and TRBJ2-1; TRBD1 agrees at 11 bases. The CDR3 covers 14 residues. From germline, CDR1 is SGHRS and CDR2 YFSETQ. V shed 4 bases, J shed 6 bases, and the junction held 3 bases outside the gene matches.